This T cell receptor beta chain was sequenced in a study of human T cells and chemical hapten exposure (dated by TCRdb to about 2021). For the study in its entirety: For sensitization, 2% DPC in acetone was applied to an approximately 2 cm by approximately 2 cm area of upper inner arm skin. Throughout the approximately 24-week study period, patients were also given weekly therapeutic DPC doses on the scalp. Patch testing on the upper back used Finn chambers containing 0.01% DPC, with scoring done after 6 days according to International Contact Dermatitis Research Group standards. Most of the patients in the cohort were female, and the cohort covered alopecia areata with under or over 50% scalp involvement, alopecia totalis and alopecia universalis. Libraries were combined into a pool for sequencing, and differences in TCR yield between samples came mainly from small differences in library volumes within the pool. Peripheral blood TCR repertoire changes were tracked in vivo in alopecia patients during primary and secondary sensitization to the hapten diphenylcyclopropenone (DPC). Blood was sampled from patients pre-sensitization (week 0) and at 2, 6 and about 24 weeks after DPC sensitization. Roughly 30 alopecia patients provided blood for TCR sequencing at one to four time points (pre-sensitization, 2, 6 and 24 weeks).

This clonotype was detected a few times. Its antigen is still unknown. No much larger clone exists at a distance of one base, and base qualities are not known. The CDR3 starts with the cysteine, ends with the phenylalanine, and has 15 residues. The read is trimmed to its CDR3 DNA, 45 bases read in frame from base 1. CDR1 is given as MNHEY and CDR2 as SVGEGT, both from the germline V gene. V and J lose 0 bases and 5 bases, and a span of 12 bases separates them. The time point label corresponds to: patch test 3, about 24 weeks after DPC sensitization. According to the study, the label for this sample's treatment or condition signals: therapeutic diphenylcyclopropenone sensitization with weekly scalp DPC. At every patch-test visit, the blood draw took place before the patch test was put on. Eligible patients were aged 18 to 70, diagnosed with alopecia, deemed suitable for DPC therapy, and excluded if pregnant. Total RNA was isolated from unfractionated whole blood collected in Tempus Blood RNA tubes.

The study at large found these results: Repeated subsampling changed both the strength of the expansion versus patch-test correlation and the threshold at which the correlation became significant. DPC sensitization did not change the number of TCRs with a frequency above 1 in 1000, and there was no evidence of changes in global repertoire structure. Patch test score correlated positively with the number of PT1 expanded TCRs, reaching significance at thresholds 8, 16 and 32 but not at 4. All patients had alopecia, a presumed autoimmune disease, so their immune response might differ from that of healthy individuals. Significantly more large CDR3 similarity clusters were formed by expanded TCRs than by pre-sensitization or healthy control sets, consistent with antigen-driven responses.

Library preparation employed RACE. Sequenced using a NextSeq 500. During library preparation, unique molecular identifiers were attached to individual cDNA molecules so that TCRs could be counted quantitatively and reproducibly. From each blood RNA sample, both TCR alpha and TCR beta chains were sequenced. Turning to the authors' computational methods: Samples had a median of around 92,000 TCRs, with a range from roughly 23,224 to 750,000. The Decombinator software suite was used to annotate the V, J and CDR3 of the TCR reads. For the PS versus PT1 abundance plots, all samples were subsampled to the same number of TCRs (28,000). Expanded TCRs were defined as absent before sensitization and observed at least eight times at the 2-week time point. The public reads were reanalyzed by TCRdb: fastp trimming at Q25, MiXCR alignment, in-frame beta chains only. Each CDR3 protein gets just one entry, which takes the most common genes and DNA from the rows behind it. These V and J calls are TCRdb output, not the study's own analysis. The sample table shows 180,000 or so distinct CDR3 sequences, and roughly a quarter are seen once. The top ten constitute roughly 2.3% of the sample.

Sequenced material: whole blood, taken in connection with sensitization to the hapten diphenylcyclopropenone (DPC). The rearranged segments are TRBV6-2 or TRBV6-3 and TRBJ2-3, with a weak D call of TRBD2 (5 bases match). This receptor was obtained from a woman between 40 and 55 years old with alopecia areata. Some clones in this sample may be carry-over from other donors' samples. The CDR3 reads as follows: CASSYSRTWGDTQYF. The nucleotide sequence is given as TGTGCCAGCAGTTACTCGAGGACTTGGGGAGATACGCAGTATTTT.